These T cell receptor beta chains were read from a single sample in a study of cytomegalovirus exposure and HLA in healthy donors. Only in-frame clones appear in the TCRdb table, and some are missing; sequencing was by immunoSEQ multiplex PCR. The sample holds about 200,000 clones, about three quarters seen once. The material sequenced was PBMCs. The receptor source for this set is a woman aged 25 to 45 in good health and CMV-seronegative. Both conserved end residues are part of each CDR3. The D gene is left open where the match is weak. Where a row states a size, it is once, few, many or the class of an expanded clone; other rows omit it.

D gene: NA
clone size: few
J gene: TRBJ2-7
V gene: TRBV11-3
CDR3 protein: CASSLVARPHATYEQYF
CDR3 DNA: TGTGCCAGCAGCTTAGTAGCTAGGCCCCATGCGACCTACGAGCAGTACTTC

D gene: NA
clone size: once
J gene: TRBJ2-6
V gene: TRBV5-1
CDR3 protein: CASSLQRSGANVLTF
CDR3 DNA: TGCGCCAGCAGCCTCCAGCGCTCTGGGGCCAACGTCCTGACTTTC

D gene: TRBD2
clone size: NA
J gene: TRBJ2-2
V gene: TRBV4-1
CDR3 protein: CASSQGLAGVGELFF
CDR3 DNA: TGCGCCAGCAGCCAGGGACTAGCGGGAGTCGGGGAGCTGTTTTTT

D gene: TRBD2
clone size: once
J gene: TRBJ2-3
V gene: TRBV9
CDR3 protein: CASSTGLAGRTDTQYF
CDR3 DNA: TGTGCCAGCAGCACCGGACTAGCGGGGCGCACAGATACGCAGTATTTT

D gene: TRBD2
clone size: NA
J gene: TRBJ2-5
V gene: TRBV27
CDR3 protein: CASSPGIAGAQETQYF
CDR3 DNA: TGTGCCAGCAGTCCCGGGATAGCGGGGGCCCAAGAGACCCAGTACTTC

D gene: TRBD1
clone size: NA
J gene: TRBJ1-4
V gene: TRBV7-2
CDR3 protein: CASRTDRGANEKLFF
CDR3 DNA: TGTGCCAGCAGAACGGACAGGGGCGCTAATGAAAAACTGTTTTTT

D gene: NA
clone size: NA
J gene: TRBJ2-6
V gene: TRBV6-1
CDR3 protein: CASSVTGTSSGANVLTF
CDR3 DNA: TGTGCCAGCAGTGTGACAGGTACTAGCTCTGGGGCCAACGTCCTGACTTTC

D gene: TRBD1
clone size: NA
J gene: TRBJ1-2
V gene: TRBV28
CDR3 protein: CASSSTGWGYGYTF
CDR3 DNA: TGTGCCAGCAGTTCGACAGGGTGGGGCTATGGCTACACCTTC

D gene: NA
clone size: many
J gene: TRBJ1-5
V gene: TRBV6-1
CDR3 protein: CASSERWHYQPQHF
CDR3 DNA: TGTGCCAGCAGTGAACGGTGGCACTACCAGCCCCAGCATTTT

D gene: TRBD2
clone size: NA
J gene: TRBJ2-3
V gene: TRBV5-1
CDR3 protein: CASSELAGITDTQYF
CDR3 DNA: TGCGCCAGCAGCGAACTAGCGGGGATCACAGATACGCAGTATTTT

D gene: TRBD2
clone size: NA
J gene: TRBJ2-7
V gene: TRBV18
CDR3 protein: CASSPMTREVLARREQYF
CDR3 DNA: TGTGCCAGCTCACCAATGACGCGGGAGGTTCTCGCGAGGCGGGAGCAGTACTTC

D gene: TRBD2
clone size: NA
J gene: TRBJ2-3
V gene: TRBV5-1
CDR3 protein: CASGRTSGEQYF
CDR3 DNA: TGCGCCAGCGGTCGGACTAGCGGGGAACAGTATTTT

D gene: TRBD1
clone size: NA
J gene: TRBJ2-1
V gene: TRBV7-3
CDR3 protein: CASSPFQGVAEQFF
CDR3 DNA: TGTGCCAGCAGCCCGTTTCAGGGGGTTGCTGAGCAGTTCTTC

D gene: NA
clone size: once
J gene: TRBJ2-1
V gene: TRBV2
CDR3 protein: CAGGATYNEQFF
CDR3 DNA: TGTGCCGGCGGGGCTACTTACAATGAGCAGTTCTTC

D gene: NA
clone size: few
J gene: TRBJ2-7
V gene: TRBV7-9
CDR3 protein: CAGADSTYEQYF
CDR3 DNA: TGTGCCGGCGCGGACTCAACCTACGAGCAGTACTTC

D gene: NA
clone size: NA
J gene: TRBJ1-3
V gene: TRBV6-5
CDR3 protein: CASSYNRQRSGNTIYF
CDR3 DNA: TGTGCCAGCAGTTACAATCGACAGCGCTCTGGAAACACCATATATTTT

D gene: TRBD2
clone size: NA
J gene: TRBJ2-1
V gene: TRBV30
CDR3 protein: CAWRATGGGLAGDYNEQFF
CDR3 DNA: TGTGCCTGGAGGGCGACAGGGGGCGGACTAGCGGGAGATTACAATGAGCAGTTCTTC

D gene: TRBD2
clone size: NA
J gene: TRBJ2-3
V gene: TRBV10-3
CDR3 protein: CAISGKREGSADTQYF
CDR3 DNA: TGTGCCATCAGTGGTAAGCGGGAGGGGTCGGCAGATACGCAGTATTTT

D gene: NA
clone size: NA
J gene: TRBJ2-5
V gene: TRBV2
CDR3 protein: CASRDSTGESGETQYF
CDR3 DNA: TGTGCCAGCAGGGACTCCACGGGGGAGAGTGGAGAGACCCAGTACTTC

D gene: NA
clone size: NA
J gene: TRBJ1-1
V gene: TRBV6-5
CDR3 protein: CASSASETEAFF
CDR3 DNA: TGTGCCAGCAGTGCGAGCGAAACTGAAGCTTTCTTT

D gene: TRBD2
clone size: few
J gene: TRBJ2-5
V gene: TRBV28
CDR3 protein: CASSLEGTSVETQYF
CDR3 DNA: TGTGCCAGCAGTTTAGAGGGGACTAGCGTGGAGACCCAGTACTTC

D gene: TRBD1
clone size: NA
J gene: TRBJ2-2
V gene: TRBV5-1
CDR3 protein: CASRRQGANTGELFF
CDR3 DNA: TGCGCCAGCAGACGACAGGGGGCGAACACCGGGGAGCTGTTTTTT

D gene: NA
clone size: NA
J gene: TRBJ1-4
V gene: TRBV29-1
CDR3 protein: CSVEVQGGYEKLFF
CDR3 DNA: TGCAGCGTTGAAGTACAGGGAGGGTATGAAAAACTGTTTTTT

D gene: NA
clone size: NA
J gene: TRBJ1-6
V gene: TRBV6-6
CDR3 protein: CASSYLAPGDSPLHF
CDR3 DNA: TGTGCCAGCAGTTACCTCGCCCCCGGGGATTCACCCCTCCACTTT

D gene: TRBD1
clone size: few
J gene: TRBJ2-4
V gene: TRBV6-5
CDR3 protein: CASSDRGRKNIQYF
CDR3 DNA: TGTGCCAGCAGCGACAGGGGCCGCAAAAACATTCAGTACTTC

D gene: TRBD2
clone size: NA
J gene: TRBJ2-5
V gene: TRBV9
CDR3 protein: CASSRTTSVGETQYF
CDR3 DNA: TGTGCCAGCAGCAGAACGACTAGCGTTGGGGAGACCCAGTACTTC

D gene: TRBD1
clone size: NA
J gene: TRBJ2-7
V gene: TRBV5-6
CDR3 protein: CASSRDRGVDEQYF
CDR3 DNA: TGTGCCAGCAGCCGGGACAGGGGAGTAGATGAGCAGTACTTC

D gene: TRBD1
clone size: NA
J gene: TRBJ2-7
V gene: TRBV29-1
CDR3 protein: CSVEGETGGSYEQYF
CDR3 DNA: TGCAGCGTTGAAGGTGAAACAGGGGGCTCCTACGAGCAGTACTTC

D gene: TRBD1
clone size: NA
J gene: TRBJ1-4
V gene: TRBV27
CDR3 protein: CASSSSGQGAKLFF
CDR3 DNA: TGTGCCAGCAGTTCCTCGGGACAGGGGGCAAAACTGTTTTTT

D gene: TRBD2
clone size: NA
J gene: TRBJ2-5
V gene: TRBV7-2
CDR3 protein: CASSPLPGRRETQYF
CDR3 DNA: TGTGCCAGCAGCCCACTCCCCGGGAGGCGGGAGACCCAGTACTTC

D gene: TRBD1
clone size: NA
J gene: TRBJ2-7
V gene: TRBV27
CDR3 protein: CASSLSGTEPYEQYF
CDR3 DNA: TGTGCCAGCAGTTTATCCGGGACAGAACCCTACGAGCAGTACTTC

D gene: NA
clone size: once
J gene: TRBJ1-1
V gene: TRBV27
CDR3 protein: CASRPHRSEAFF
CDR3 DNA: TGTGCCAGCAGGCCCCACCGGAGTGAGGCTTTCTTT

D gene: NA
clone size: NA
J gene: TRBJ2-5
V gene: TRBV29-1
CDR3 protein: CSVETGMYQETQYF
CDR3 DNA: TGCAGCGTTGAGACGGGAATGTACCAAGAGACCCAGTACTTC

D gene: TRBD1
clone size: NA
J gene: TRBJ1-5
V gene: TRBV6-5
CDR3 protein: CASSRQGGNQPQHF
CDR3 DNA: TGTGCCAGCAGTCGACAGGGGGGAAATCAGCCCCAGCATTTT

D gene: TRBD1
clone size: once
J gene: TRBJ1-3
V gene: TRBV6-5
CDR3 protein: CASSYSGQGAGNTIYF
CDR3 DNA: TGTGCCAGCAGTTACTCCGGACAGGGGGCTGGAAACACCATATATTTT

D gene: NA
clone size: NA
J gene: TRBJ2-7
V gene: TRBV28
CDR3 protein: CASSPVGSPYEQYF
CDR3 DNA: TGTGCCAGCAGCCCCGTTGGCTCCCCCTACGAGCAGTACTTC

D gene: TRBD2
clone size: NA
J gene: TRBJ2-3
V gene: TRBV20-1
CDR3 protein: CLAGETDTQYF
CDR3 DNA: TGCCTAGCGGGAGAGACAGATACGCAGTATTTT

D gene: TRBD1
clone size: few
J gene: TRBJ1-2
V gene: TRBV6-1
CDR3 protein: CASADRGWSGYTF
CDR3 DNA: TGTGCCAGCGCGGACAGGGGGTGGAGTGGCTACACCTTC

D gene: TRBD2
clone size: NA
J gene: TRBJ2-1
V gene: TRBV5-1
CDR3 protein: CASRPGTSGLNNEQFF
CDR3 DNA: TGCGCCAGCAGACCCGGGACTAGCGGACTCAACAATGAGCAGTTCTTC

D gene: TRBD2
clone size: NA
J gene: TRBJ2-3
V gene: TRBV5-1
CDR3 protein: CATKSGGADTQYF
CDR3 DNA: TGCGCCACTAAGAGCGGGGGGGCAGATACGCAGTATTTT

D gene: NA
clone size: NA
J gene: TRBJ2-7
V gene: TRBV2
CDR3 protein: CASSDLADPSYEQYF
CDR3 DNA: TGTGCCAGCAGTGATTTAGCGGATCCTTCCTACGAGCAGTACTTC

D gene: NA
clone size: NA
J gene: TRBJ1-1
V gene: TRBV13
CDR3 protein: CASSLGRGAGAEAFF
CDR3 DNA: TGTGCCAGCAGCCTAGGACGGGGGGCGGGCGCTGAAGCTTTCTTT

D gene: NA
clone size: NA
J gene: TRBJ2-7
V gene: TRBV27
CDR3 protein: CASSLAQGSEQYF
CDR3 DNA: TGTGCCAGCAGTTTAGCACAGGGTAGCGAGCAGTACTTC

D gene: TRBD1
clone size: NA
J gene: TRBJ1-5
V gene: TRBV28
CDR3 protein: CASSWTGGRNQPQHF
CDR3 DNA: TGTGCCAGCAGTTGGACAGGGGGACGCAATCAGCCCCAGCATTTT

D gene: TRBD1
clone size: NA
J gene: TRBJ1-4
V gene: TRBV13
CDR3 protein: CASSGTGGTNEKLFF
CDR3 DNA: TGTGCCAGCAGCGGAACAGGGGGCACTAATGAAAAACTGTTTTTT

D gene: NA
clone size: NA
J gene: TRBJ2-1
V gene: TRBV29-1
CDR3 protein: CSVREMSYNEQFF
CDR3 DNA: TGCAGCGTTAGGGAGATGTCCTACAATGAGCAGTTCTTC